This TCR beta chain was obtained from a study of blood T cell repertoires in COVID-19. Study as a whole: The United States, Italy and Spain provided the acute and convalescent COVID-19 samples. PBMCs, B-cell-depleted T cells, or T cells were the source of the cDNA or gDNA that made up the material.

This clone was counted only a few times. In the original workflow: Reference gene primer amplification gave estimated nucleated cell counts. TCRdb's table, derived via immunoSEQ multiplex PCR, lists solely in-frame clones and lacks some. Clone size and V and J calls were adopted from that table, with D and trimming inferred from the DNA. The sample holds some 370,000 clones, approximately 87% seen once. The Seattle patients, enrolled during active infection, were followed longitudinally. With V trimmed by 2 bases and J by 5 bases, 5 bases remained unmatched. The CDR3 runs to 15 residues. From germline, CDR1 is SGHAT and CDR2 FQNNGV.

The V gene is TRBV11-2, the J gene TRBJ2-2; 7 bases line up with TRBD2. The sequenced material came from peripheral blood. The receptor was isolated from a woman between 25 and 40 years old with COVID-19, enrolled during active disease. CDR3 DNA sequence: TGTGCCAGCAGCTTAAGGGACTATCGAACCGGGGAGCTGTTTTTT. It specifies CASSLRDYRTGELFF.